A selection of T cell receptor beta chains follows, all from one sample in a study of glioma-infiltrating T cells. TCRdb reanalysed the multiplex PCR reads using MiXCR and keeps one entry per CDR3 protein. The data contain fewer than 500,000 distinct CDR3 sequences, roughly two fifths of them seen just once; the ten biggest clones take up around 12%. Material: glioma tissue, nonneoplastic brain tissue, or PBMCs (not recorded which). These receptors all stem from a human donor with low-grade glioma or glioblastoma, undergoing nonglioma brain surgery, or in good health (not recorded which). The CDR3 runs from the conserved cysteine through the conserved F or W. The D gene is left open where the match is weak. A clone size is listed for some rows: how often the clone was seen (once, few, many), or a class if it is expanded.

J gene | V gene | clone size | D gene | CDR3 DNA | CDR3 protein
TRBJ2-5 | TRBV20-1 | - | - | TGCAGTGCAAAAACCCCCTGGACAGAGCCGCAAGAGACCCAGTACTTC | CSAKTPWTEPQETQYF
TRBJ2-7 | TRBV3-1 | - | - | TGTGCCAGCAGCCAAGTCCTAGGTACCTCCTACGAGCAGTACTTC | CASSQVLGTSYEQYF
TRBJ2-1 | TRBV24-1 | few | - | TGTGCCACCAGTGACATAGGGCGCGGCGGGACATGGAATGAGCAGTTCTTC | CATSDIGRGGTWNEQFF
TRBJ2-1 | TRBV5-4 | - | TRBD2 | TGCGCCAGCAGCTTGTTTGGACTAGCGGGAAGTAGCTCCTACAATGAGCAGTTCTTC | CASSLFGLAGSSSYNEQFF
TRBJ1-2 | TRBV3-1 | many | - | TGTGCCACAGAAGGGAGACAAGGCAGGTCGGAATACACCTTC | CATEGRQGRSEYTF
TRBJ2-1 | TRBV20-1 | - | - | TGCAGTGCTAGAGACCCGGGAGAGACGAAAAATGAGCAGTTCTTC | CSARDPGETKNEQFF
TRBJ2-2 | TRBV6-6 | - | - | TGTGCCAGCAGTTACTCGAGGGTCGGCGGGGAGCTGTTTTTT | CASSYSRVGGELFF
TRBJ2-1 | TRBV7-9 | - | TRBD2 | TGTGCCAGCAGCTCACTAGCGGGAGCAATTAATGAGCAGTTCTTC | CASSSLAGAINEQFF
TRBJ2-4 | TRBV24-1 | few | TRBD1 | TGTGCCACCAGTGCACAGGGGTCGCCCGTGAACATTCAGTACTTC | CATSAQGSPVNIQYF
TRBJ2-1 | TRBV15 | many | - | TGTGCCACCAGCAGGGATGCCCAGGGCTCCTACAATGAGCAGTTCTTC | CATSRDAQGSYNEQFF
TRBJ2-1 | TRBV10-1 | - | TRBD2 | TGCGCCAGCAGTGAAGAACTAGCGGGGTACAATGAGCAGTTCTTC | CASSEELAGYNEQFF